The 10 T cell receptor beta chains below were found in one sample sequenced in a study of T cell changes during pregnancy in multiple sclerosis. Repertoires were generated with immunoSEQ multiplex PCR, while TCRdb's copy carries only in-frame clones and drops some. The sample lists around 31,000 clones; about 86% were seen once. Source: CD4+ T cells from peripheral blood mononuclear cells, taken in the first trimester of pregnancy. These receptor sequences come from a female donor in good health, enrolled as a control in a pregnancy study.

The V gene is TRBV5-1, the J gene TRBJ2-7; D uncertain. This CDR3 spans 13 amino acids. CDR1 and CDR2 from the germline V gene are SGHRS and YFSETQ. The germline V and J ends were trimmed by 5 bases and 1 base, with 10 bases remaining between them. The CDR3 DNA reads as TGCGCCAGCAGTCAACAGCTGTCCTACGAGCAGTACTTC. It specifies CASSQQLSYEQYF. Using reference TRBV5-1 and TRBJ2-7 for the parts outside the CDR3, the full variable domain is KAGVTQTPRYLIKTRGQQVTLSCSPISGHRSVSWYQQTPGQGLQFLFEYFSETQRNKGNFPGRFSGRQFSNSRSEMNVSTLELGDSALYLCASSQQLSYEQYFGPGTRLTVT.

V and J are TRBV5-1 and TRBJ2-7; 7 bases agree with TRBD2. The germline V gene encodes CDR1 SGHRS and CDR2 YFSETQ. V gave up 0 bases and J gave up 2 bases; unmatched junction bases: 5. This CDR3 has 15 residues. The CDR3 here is CASSLDAGETYEQYF. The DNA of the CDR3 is TGCGCCAGCAGCTTGGATGCGGGGGAAACCTACGAGCAGTACTTC. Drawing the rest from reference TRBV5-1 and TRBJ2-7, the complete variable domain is KAGVTQTPRYLIKTRGQQVTLSCSPISGHRSVSWYQQTPGQGLQFLFEYFSETQRNKGNFPGRFSGRQFSNSRSEMNVSTLELGDSALYLCASSLDAGETYEQYFGPGTRLTVT.

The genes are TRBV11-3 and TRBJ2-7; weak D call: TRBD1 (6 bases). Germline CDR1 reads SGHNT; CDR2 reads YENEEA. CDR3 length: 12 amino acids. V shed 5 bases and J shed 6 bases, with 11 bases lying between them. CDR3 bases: TGTGCCAGCAGCCCGAGACAGGCCGAGCAGTACTTC. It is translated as CASSPRQAEQYF. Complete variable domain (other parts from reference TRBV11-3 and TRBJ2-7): EAGVVQSPRYKIIEKKQPVAFWCNPISGHNTLYWYLQNLGQGPELLIRYENEEAVDDSQLPKDRFSAERLKGVDSTLKIQPAELGDSAVYLCASSPRQAEQYFGPGTRLTVT.

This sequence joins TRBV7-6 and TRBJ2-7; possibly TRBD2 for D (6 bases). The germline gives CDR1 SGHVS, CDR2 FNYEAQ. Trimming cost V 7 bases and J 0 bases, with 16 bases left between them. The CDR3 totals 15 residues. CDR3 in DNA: TGTGCCAGCAAGTCGGGGGACGTAAGCTCCTACGAGCAGTACTTC. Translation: CASKSGDVSSYEQYF.

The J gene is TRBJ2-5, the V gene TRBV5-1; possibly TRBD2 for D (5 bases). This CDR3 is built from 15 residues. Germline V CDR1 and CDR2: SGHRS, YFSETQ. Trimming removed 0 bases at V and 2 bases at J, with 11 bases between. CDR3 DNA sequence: TGCGCCAGCAGCTTGGTCCGGGGTACTCAAGAGACCCAGTACTTC. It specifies CASSLVRGTQETQYF.

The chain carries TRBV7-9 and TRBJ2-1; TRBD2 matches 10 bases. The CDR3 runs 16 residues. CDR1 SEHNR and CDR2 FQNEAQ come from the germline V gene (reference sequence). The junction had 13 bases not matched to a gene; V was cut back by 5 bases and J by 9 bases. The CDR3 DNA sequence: TGTGCCAGCAGCGTAAGCATAGCGGGGGGTATTAGTGAGCAGTTCTTC. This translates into CASSVSIAGGISEQFF.

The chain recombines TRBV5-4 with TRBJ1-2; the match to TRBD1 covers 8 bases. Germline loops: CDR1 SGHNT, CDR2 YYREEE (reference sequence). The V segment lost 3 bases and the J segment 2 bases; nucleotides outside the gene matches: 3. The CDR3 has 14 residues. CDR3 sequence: CASSSGTGNYGYTF. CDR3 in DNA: TGTGCCAGCAGCTCGGGGACAGGCAACTATGGCTACACCTTC.

The CDR3 coding sequence is TGTGCCAGCATCCCAACCGGGACAGGGGACTCCTACGAGCAGTACTTC. Protein sequence: CASIPTGTGDSYEQYF. The chain recombines TRBV7-6 with TRBJ2-7; TRBD1 agrees at 10 bases. CDR1 is SGHVS and CDR2 is FNYEAQ in the germline V gene. V shed 7 bases and J 0 bases; nucleotides not matched to a gene: 9. The CDR3 is 16 amino acids.

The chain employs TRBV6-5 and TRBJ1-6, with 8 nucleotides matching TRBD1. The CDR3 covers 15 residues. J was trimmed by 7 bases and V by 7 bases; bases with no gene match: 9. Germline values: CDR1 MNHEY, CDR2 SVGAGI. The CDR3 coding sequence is TGTGCCAGCACACCCCAGGGGGCGAAAAATTCACCCCTCCACTTT. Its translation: CASTPQGAKNSPLHF.

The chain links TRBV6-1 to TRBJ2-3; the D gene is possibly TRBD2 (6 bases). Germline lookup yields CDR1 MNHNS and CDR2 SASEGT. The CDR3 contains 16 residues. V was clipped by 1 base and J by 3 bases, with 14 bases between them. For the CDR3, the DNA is TGTGCCAGCAGTGAAGGGGCGGGGCGAGGAACAGATACGCAGTATTTT. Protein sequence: CASSEGAGRGTDTQYF.